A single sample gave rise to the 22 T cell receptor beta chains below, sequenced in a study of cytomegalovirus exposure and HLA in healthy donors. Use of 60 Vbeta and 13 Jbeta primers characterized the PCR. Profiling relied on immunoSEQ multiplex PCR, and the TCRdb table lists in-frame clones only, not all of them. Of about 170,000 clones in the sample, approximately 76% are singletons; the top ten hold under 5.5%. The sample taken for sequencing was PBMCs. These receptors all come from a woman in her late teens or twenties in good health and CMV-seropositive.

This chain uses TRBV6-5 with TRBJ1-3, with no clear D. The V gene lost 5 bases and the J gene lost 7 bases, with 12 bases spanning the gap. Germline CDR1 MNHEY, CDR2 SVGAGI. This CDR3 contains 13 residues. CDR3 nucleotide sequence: TGTGCCAGCAGTCGGACTCTGAGGAACACCATATATTTT. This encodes CASSRTLRNTIYF.

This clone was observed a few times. The CDR3 sequence is CASSDRELNTEAFF. The CDR3 DNA sequence: TGTGCCAGCAGCGATCGGGAGCTCAACACTGAAGCTTTCTTT. This chain uses TRBV5-4 with TRBJ1-1; D gene ambiguous. The CDR3 is made up of 14 amino acids. CDR1 and CDR2 from the germline V gene are SGHNT and YYREEE (reference sequence). Between the trimmed V and J ends, which lost 4 bases and 2 bases, there was a span of 12 bases.

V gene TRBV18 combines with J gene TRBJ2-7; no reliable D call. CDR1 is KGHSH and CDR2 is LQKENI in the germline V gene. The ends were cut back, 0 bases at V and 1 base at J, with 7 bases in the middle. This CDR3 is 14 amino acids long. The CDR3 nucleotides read TGTGCCAGCTCACCACCCGCAGAATCCTACGAGCAGTACTTC. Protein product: CASSPPAESYEQYF.

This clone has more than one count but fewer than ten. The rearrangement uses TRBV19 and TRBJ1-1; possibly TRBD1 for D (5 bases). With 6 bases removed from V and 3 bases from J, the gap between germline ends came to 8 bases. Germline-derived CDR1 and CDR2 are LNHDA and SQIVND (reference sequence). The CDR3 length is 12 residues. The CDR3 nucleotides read TGTGCCAGTAGAACCAGGGACACTGAAGCTTTCTTT. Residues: CASRTRDTEAFF.

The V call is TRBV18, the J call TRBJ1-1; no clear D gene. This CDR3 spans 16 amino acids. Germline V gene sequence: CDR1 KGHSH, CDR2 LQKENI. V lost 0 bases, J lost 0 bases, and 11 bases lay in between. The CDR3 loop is CASSPPYLKMNTEAFF. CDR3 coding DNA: TGTGCCAGCTCACCACCTTATTTAAAAATGAACACTGAAGCTTTCTTT.

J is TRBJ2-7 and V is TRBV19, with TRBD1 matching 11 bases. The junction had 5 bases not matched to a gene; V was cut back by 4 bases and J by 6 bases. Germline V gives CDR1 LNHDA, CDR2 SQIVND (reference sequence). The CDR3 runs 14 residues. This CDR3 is CASSRTGGISEQYF. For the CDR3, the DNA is TGTGCCAGTAGTAGGACAGGGGGCATTAGCGAGCAGTACTTC.

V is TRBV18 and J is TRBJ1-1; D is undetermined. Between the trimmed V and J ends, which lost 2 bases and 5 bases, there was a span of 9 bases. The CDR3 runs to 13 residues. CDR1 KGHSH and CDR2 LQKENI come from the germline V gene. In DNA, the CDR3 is TGTGCCAGCTCACCATTGCCAGGTACTGAAGCTTTCTTT. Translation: CASSPLPGTEAFF.

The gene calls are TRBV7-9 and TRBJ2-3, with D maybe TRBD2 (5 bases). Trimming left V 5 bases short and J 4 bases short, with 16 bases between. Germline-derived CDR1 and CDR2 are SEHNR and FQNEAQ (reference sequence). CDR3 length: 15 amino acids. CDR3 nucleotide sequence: TGTGCCAGCAGCAGACATAGCGAAGTTGCAGATACGCAGTATTTT. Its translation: CASSRHSEVADTQYF.

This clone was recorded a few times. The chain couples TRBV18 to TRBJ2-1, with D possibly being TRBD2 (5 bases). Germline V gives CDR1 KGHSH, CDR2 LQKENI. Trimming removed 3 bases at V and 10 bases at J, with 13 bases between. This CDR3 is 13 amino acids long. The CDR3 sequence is CASSPSGRGEQFF. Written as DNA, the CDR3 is TGTGCCAGCTCACCGAGCGGTCGCGGGGAGCAGTTCTTC.

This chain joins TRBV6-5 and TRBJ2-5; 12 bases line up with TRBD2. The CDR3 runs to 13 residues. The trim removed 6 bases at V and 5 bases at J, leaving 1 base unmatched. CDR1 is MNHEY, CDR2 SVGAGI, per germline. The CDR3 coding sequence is TGTGCCAGCAGGGGGACTAGCGGGGAGACCCAGTACTTC. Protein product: CASRGTSGETQYF.

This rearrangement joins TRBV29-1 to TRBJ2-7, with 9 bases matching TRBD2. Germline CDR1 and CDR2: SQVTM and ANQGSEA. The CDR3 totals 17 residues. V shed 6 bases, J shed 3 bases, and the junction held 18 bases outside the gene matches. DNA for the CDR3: TGCAGCGTCACCGGAGGGCTAGCGGGGAATTATAGCTACGAGCAGTACTTC. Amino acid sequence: CSVTGGLAGNYSYEQYF.

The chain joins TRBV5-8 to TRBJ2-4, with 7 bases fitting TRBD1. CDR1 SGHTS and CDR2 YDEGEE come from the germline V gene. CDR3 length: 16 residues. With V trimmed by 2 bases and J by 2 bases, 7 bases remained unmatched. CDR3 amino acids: CASSLGGPGTKNIQYF. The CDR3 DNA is TGTGCCAGCAGCTTAGGGGGCCCTGGGACCAAAAACATTCAGTACTTC.

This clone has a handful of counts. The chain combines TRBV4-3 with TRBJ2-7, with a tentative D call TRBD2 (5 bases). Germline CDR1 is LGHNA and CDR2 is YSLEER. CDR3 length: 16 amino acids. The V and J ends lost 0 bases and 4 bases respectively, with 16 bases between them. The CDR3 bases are TGCGCCAGCAGCCAAGATCGGGATTCCTCGGGGTACGAGCAGTACTTC. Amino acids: CASSQDRDSSGYEQYF.

This CDR3 is CASRTGGRGSTDTQYF. CDR3 in DNA: TGCGCCAGCAGGACGGGAGGACGGGGAAGCACAGATACGCAGTATTTT. This chain joins TRBV5-1 and TRBJ2-3, with 7 positions matching TRBD2. The V segment lost 5 bases and the J segment 0 bases; nucleotides outside the gene matches: 9. Per the germline V gene, CDR1 is SGHRS and CDR2 is YFSETQ. The CDR3 is 16 residues long.

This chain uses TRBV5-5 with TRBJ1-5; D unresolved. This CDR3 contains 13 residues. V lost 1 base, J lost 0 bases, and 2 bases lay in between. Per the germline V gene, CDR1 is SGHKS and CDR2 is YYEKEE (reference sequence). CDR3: CASSLLSNQPQHF. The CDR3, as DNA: TGTGCCAGCAGCTTGCTTAGCAATCAGCCCCAGCATTTT.

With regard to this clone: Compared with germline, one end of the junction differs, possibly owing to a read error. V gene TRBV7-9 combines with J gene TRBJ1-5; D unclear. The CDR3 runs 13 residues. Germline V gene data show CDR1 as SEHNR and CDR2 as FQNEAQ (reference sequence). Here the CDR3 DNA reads TGTTCCAGCAGCTTACTAGGAGATCAGCCCCAGCATTTT. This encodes CSSSLLGDQPQHF.

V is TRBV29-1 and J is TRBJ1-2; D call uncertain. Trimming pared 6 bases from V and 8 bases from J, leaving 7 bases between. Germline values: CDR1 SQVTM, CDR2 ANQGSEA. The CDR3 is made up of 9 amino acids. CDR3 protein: CSVELGYTF. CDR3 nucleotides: TGCAGCGTAGAACTGGGCTACACCTTC.

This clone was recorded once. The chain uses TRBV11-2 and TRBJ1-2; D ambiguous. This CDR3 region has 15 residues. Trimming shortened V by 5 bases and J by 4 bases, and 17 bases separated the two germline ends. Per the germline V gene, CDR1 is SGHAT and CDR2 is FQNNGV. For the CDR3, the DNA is TGTGCCAGCAGCCTACGGGTGGTGGGAGGCTATGGCTACACCTTC. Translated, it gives CASSLRVVGGYGYTF.

The DNA of the CDR3 is TGCGCCAGCAGCTTGAGTCTCACAGGCAGCTCCTACAATGAGCAGTTCTTC. Protein: CASSLSLTGSSYNEQFF. The chain has TRBV5-1 and TRBJ2-1, with D tentatively TRBD1 (5 bases). The CDR3 has 17 residues. Germline CDR1 is SGHRS and CDR2 is YFSETQ. V dropped 1 base and J dropped 0 bases, with 14 bases sitting between them.

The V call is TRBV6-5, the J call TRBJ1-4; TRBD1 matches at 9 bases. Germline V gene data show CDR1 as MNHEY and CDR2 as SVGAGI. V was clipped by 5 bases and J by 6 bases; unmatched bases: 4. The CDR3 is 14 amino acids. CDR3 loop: CASSDRGTHEKLFF. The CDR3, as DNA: TGTGCCAGCAGTGACAGGGGGACCCATGAAAAACTGTTTTTT.

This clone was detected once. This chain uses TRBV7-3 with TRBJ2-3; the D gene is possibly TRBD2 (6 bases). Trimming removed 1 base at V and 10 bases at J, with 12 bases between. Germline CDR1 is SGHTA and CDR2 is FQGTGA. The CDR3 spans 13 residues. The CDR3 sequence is CASSLRAGISQYF. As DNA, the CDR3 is TGTGCCAGCAGCTTAAGGGCGGGGATCTCGCAGTATTTT.

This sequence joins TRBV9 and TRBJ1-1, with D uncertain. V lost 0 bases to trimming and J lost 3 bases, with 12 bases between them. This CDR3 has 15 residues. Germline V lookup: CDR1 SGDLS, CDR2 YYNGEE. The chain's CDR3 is CASSVAPHRYTEAFF. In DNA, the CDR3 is TGTGCCAGCAGCGTAGCTCCCCACCGGTACACTGAAGCTTTCTTT.